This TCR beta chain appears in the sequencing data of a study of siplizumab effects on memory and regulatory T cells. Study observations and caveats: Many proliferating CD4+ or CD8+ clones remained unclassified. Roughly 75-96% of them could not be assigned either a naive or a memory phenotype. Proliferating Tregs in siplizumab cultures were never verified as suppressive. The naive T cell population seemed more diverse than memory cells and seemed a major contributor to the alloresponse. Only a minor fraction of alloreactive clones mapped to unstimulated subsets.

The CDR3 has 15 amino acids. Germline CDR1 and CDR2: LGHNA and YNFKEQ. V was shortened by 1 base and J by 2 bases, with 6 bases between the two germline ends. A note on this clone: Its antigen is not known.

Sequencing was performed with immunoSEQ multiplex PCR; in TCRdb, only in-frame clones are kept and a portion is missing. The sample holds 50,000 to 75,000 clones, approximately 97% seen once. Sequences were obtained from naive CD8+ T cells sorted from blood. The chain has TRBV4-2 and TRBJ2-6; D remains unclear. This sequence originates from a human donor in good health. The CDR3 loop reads CASSQAVAGANVLTF. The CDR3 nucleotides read TGTGCCAGCAGCCAAGCTGTGGCTGGGGCCAACGTCCTGACTTTC.